The clone carrying this T cell receptor beta chain was observed a few times. Original handling: Counts of nucleated cells, estimated from reference gene primer amplification, were obtained. The assay was immunoSEQ multiplex PCR, and TCRdb's table has in-frame clones only and misses some. V and J calls and clone size are as listed in that table; D and trimming were resolved from the DNA. The data contain about 90,000 clones, around four fifths of them singletons. Trimming took off 5 bases at V and 2 bases at J, with 4 bases between the two ends. The CDR3 contains 12 residues. The data originate from a study of blood T cell repertoires in COVID-19. About the research overall: Samples came from the United States, Italy and Spain, spanning acute and convalescent COVID-19. Nucleic acid was either cDNA or gDNA, and it came from T cells, B-cell-depleted T cells, or PBMCs.

The V gene is TRBV12-3 or TRBV12-4, the J gene TRBJ1-5, with D uncertain. The TCR sequence derives from a human donor in a cohort sampled during active COVID-19. The sequencing input was peripheral blood. CDR3 loop: CASSPGNQPQHF. The CDR3 DNA is TGTGCCAGCAGTCCGGGCAATCAGCCCCAGCATTTT.